This TCR beta chain was sequenced for a study of identical twins. The study, taken as a whole, reports: One should note that invariant MAIT and iNKT cells could partly confound zero-insertion analyses. The more abundant beta clonotypes in cord blood had fewer insertions, and memory repertoires did not show this.

A word on this clonotype: Its target is not known.

Addition of a universal primer site occurred through template switching, and cDNA carried unique molecular identifiers. TCRdb analysed the 5' RACE reads with MiXCR anew, one entry per CDR3 protein. The table has about 720,000 distinct CDR3 sequences, over 8.5% seen once. The germline CDR1 and CDR2 sequences are SEHNR and FQNEAQ (reference sequence). CDR3 length: 13 residues. V lost 5 bases, J lost 6 bases, and 12 bases lay in between. This sample also appeared in a second study, on yellow fever vaccine responses in identical twins.

The sequenced sample consisted of PBMCs. J is TRBJ2-3 and V is TRBV7-9, with D unresolved. The sequence came from a woman aged 18-29 years in good health. As DNA, the CDR3 is TGTGCCAGCAGCCCTCGTAACGCTGATACGCAGTATTTT. Amino acid sequence: CASSPRNADTQYF.